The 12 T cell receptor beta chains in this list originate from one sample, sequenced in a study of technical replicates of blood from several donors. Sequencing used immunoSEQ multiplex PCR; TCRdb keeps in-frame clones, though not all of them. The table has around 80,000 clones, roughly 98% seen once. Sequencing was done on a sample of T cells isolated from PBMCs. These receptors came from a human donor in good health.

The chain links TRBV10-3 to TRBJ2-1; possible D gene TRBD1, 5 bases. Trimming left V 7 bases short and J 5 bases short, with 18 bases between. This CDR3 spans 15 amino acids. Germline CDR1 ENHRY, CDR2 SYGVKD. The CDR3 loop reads CAITTPGQPNNEQFF. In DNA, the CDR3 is TGTGCCATCACCACACCCGGACAACCAAACAATGAGCAGTTCTTC.

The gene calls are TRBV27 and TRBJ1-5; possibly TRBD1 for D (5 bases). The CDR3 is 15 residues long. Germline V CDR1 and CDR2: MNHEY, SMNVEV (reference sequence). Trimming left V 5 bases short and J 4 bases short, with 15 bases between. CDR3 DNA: TGTGCCAGCAGTCCTTCCCGACAGCTAAATCAGCCCCAGCATTTT. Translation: CASSPSRQLNQPQHF.

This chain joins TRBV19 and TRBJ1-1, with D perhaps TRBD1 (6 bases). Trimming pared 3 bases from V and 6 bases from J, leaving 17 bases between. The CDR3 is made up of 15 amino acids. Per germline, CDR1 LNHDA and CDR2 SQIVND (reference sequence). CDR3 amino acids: CASSIHGGGRAEAFF. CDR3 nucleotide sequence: TGTGCCAGTAGTATTCACGGGGGGGGGCGCGCTGAAGCTTTCTTT.

CDR3: CASSLRSSGGWDTQYF. The CDR3 nucleotides read TGTGCCAGCAGTTTACGTTCTAGCGGGGGGTGGGATACGCAGTATTTT. The rearrangement links TRBV27 to TRBJ2-3, with TRBD2 identical over 11 bases. The CDR3 spans 16 residues. The V segment lost 2 bases and the J segment 6 bases; nucleotides outside the gene matches: 7. Germline loops: CDR1 MNHEY, CDR2 SMNVEV (reference sequence).

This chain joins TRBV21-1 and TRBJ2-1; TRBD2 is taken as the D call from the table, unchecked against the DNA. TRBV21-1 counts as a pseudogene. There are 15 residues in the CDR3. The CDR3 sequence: CASSKARNTSDEQFF. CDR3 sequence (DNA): TGTGCCAGCAGCAAAGCGAGGAATACTAGCGATGAGCAGTTCTTC.

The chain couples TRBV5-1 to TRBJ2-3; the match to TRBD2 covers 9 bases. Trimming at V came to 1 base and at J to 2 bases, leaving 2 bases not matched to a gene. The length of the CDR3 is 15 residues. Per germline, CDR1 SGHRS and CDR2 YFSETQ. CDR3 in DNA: TGCGCCAGCAGCTTGATGGGACTAGCCACAGATACGCAGTATTTT. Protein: CASSLMGLATDTQYF.

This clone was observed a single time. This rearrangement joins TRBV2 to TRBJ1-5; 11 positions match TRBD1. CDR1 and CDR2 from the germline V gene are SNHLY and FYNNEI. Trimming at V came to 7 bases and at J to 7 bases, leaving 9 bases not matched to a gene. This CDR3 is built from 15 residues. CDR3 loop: CASKVRGTGGQPQHF. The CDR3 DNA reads TGTGCCAGCAAGGTACGAGGGACAGGGGGGCAGCCCCAGCATTTT.

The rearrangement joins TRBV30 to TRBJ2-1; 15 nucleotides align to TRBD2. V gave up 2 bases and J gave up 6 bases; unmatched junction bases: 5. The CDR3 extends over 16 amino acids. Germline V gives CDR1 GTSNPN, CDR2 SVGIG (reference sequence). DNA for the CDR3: TGTGCCTGGAGTACGGTGGGACTAGCGGGGGGCAATGAGCAGTTCTTC. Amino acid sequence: CAWSTVGLAGGNEQFF. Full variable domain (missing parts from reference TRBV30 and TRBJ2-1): SQTIHQWPATLVQPVGSPLSLECTVEGTSNPNLYWYRQAAGRGLQLLFYSVGIGQISSEVPQNLSASRPQDRQFILSSKKLLLSDSGFYLCAWSTVGLAGGNEQFFGPGTRLTVL.

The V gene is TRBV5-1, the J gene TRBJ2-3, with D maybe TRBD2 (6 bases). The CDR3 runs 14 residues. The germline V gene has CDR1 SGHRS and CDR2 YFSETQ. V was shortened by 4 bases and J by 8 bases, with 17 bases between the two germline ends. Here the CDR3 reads CASSGPRASVTQYF. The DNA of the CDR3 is TGCGCCAGCAGCGGCCCCAGGGCTAGCGTTACGCAGTATTTT.

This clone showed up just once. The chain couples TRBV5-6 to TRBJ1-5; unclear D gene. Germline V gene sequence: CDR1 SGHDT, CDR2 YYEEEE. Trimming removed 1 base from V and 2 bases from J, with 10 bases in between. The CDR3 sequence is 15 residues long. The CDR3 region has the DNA TGTGCCAGCAGCTTGCGTTTTGAGGGCAATCAGCCCCAGCATTTT. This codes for CASSLRFEGNQPQHF.

The CDR3 region has the DNA TGTGCCAGCAGTTTTTCCTGGGCTGAGTGGGGAGAGACCTACAATGAGCAGTTCTTC. This sequence encodes CASSFSWAEWGETYNEQFF. V gene TRBV28 combines with J gene TRBJ2-1, with a possible D match to TRBD2 (5 bases). The V end was cut by 3 bases, the J end by 2 bases, with 23 bases between. CDR3 size: 19 residues. CDR1 and CDR2 from the germline V gene are MDHEN and SYDVKM.

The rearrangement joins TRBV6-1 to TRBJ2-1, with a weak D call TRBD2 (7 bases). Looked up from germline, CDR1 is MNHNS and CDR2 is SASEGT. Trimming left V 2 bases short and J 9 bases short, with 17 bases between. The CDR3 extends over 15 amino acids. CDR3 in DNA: TGTGCCAGCAGTGAATCAATATTAGGGGGGGGTGAGCAGTTCTTC. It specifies CASSESILGGGEQFF.